A selection of T cell receptor beta chains follows, all from one sample in a study of neoadjuvant nivolumab and ipilimumab in lung cancer. Clones were read by immunoSEQ multiplex PCR, and TCRdb kept only the in-frame ones, dropping some. The sample includes about 30,000 clones, 80% to 95% of them seen just once. This material consisted of peripheral blood, taken after neoadjuvant nivolumab, alone or with ipilimumab, at or shortly before surgery. The source of these receptors is an adult with non-small cell lung cancer. Each CDR3 is given with its conserved first and last residue. Each record gives: CDR3 DNA, CDR3 protein, clone size, D gene, J gene, V gene. A D gene is named only where the DNA matches it firmly. Expanded clones get a size class; other rows say once, few or many, or leave the size out.

cdr3_nt: TGTGCCAGCAGTGCTGGAGGGACAGGCACAGATACGCAGTATTTT
cdr3_aa: CASSAGGTGTDTQYF
clone_size: -
d_call: -
j_call: TRBJ2-3
v_call: TRBV2

cdr3_nt: TGCGCCAGCAGGATACAGGGGGAGAACACTGAAGCTTTCTTT
cdr3_aa: CASRIQGENTEAFF
clone_size: -
d_call: TRBD1
j_call: TRBJ1-1
v_call: TRBV5-1

cdr3_nt: TGCGCCAGCAGCCGGAACTATGGAGATACGCAGTATTTT
cdr3_aa: CASSRNYGDTQYF
clone_size: -
d_call: -
j_call: TRBJ2-3
v_call: TRBV4-1

cdr3_nt: TGTGCCACCAGCAGAGATGGGGCGTCCTGGGAGCAGTACTTC
cdr3_aa: CATSRDGASWEQYF
clone_size: -
d_call: -
j_call: TRBJ2-7
v_call: TRBV15

cdr3_nt: TGCGCCAGCAGCCAAGGTCTAGTTTACGGGACAGGTAATGAAAAACTGTTTTTT
cdr3_aa: CASSQGLVYGTGNEKLFF
clone_size: -
d_call: TRBD1
j_call: TRBJ1-4
v_call: TRBV4-1

cdr3_nt: TGTGCCAGCAGCTTCGGGACTACTACAGATACGCAGTATTTT
cdr3_aa: CASSFGTTTDTQYF
clone_size: -
d_call: TRBD2
j_call: TRBJ2-3
v_call: TRBV11-3

cdr3_nt: TGTGCCAGCAGTTATACCCCGACGGCAAACTATGGCTACACCTTC
cdr3_aa: CASSYTPTANYGYTF
clone_size: -
d_call: -
j_call: TRBJ1-2
v_call: TRBV6-5

cdr3_nt: TGTGCCAGCAGCTTGGGGGGGGGTAGCGGCCAAGAGACCCAGTACTTC
cdr3_aa: CASSLGGGSGQETQYF
clone_size: -
d_call: TRBD2
j_call: TRBJ2-5
v_call: TRBV5-4

cdr3_nt: TGTGCCAGCAGTTTGACCGCTAGCGGGAGCGGGAACATTCAGTACTTC
cdr3_aa: CASSLTASGSGNIQYF
clone_size: once
d_call: TRBD2
j_call: TRBJ2-4
v_call: TRBV28

cdr3_nt: TGTGCCAGCAGAACTCTAGCGGGAGTTCCGGAGGCCGACTACAATGAGCAGTTCTTC
cdr3_aa: CASRTLAGVPEADYNEQFF
clone_size: -
d_call: TRBD2
j_call: TRBJ2-1
v_call: TRBV5-6

cdr3_nt: TGCGCCAGCAGCTTGGCCGGGACGGCCAACACTGAAGCTTTCTTT
cdr3_aa: CASSLAGTANTEAFF
clone_size: -
d_call: -
j_call: TRBJ1-1
v_call: TRBV5-1

cdr3_nt: TGTGCCAGCAGCGGCCGGGGGACTACCCAAGAGACCCAGTACTTC
cdr3_aa: CASSGRGTTQETQYF
clone_size: -
d_call: TRBD2
j_call: TRBJ2-5
v_call: TRBV2

cdr3_nt: TGTGCCAGCAGTGATAACTTGCGAGGCTATGGCTACACCTTC
cdr3_aa: CASSDNLRGYGYTF
clone_size: -
d_call: -
j_call: TRBJ1-2
v_call: TRBV6-4

cdr3_nt: TGTGCCAGCAGCCCGTCTAGGGAGGCCTACGAGCAGTACTTC
cdr3_aa: CASSPSREAYEQYF
clone_size: -
d_call: -
j_call: TRBJ2-7
v_call: TRBV7-3

cdr3_nt: TGTGCCAGTAGTATAATGCCGGGGAAGGACTACGAGCAGTACTTC
cdr3_aa: CASSIMPGKDYEQYF
clone_size: few
d_call: -
j_call: TRBJ2-7
v_call: TRBV19

cdr3_nt: TGTGCCAGCAGCTTATATTCGGGTGGTGAAGCTTTCTTT
cdr3_aa: CASSLYSGGEAFF
clone_size: few
d_call: -
j_call: TRBJ1-1
v_call: TRBV7-2

cdr3_nt: TGTGCCAGCTCCTTGAGCTTGGTGGGCAGGGACGAGCAGTACTTC
cdr3_aa: CASSLSLVGRDEQYF
clone_size: -
d_call: -
j_call: TRBJ2-7
v_call: TRBV27

cdr3_nt: TGCGCCAGCAGCCGGACAGGAGCTTCCTACGAGCAGTACTTC
cdr3_aa: CASSRTGASYEQYF
clone_size: -
d_call: TRBD1
j_call: TRBJ2-7
v_call: TRBV5-1

cdr3_nt: TGTGCCAGCAGTTGGACAGGGAAAGATACGCAGTATTTT
cdr3_aa: CASSWTGKDTQYF
clone_size: -
d_call: TRBD1
j_call: TRBJ2-3
v_call: TRBV27

cdr3_nt: TGTGCCAGCTCCGAGCAGTTGGGAACTGAAGCTTTCTTT
cdr3_aa: CASSEQLGTEAFF
clone_size: -
d_call: -
j_call: TRBJ1-1
v_call: TRBV6-5

cdr3_nt: TGTGCCAGCAGCTTGGAAGGGAGAACAGATACGCAGTATTTT
cdr3_aa: CASSLEGRTDTQYF
clone_size: -
d_call: -
j_call: TRBJ2-3
v_call: TRBV5-4

cdr3_nt: TGTGCCAGCAGCGGGGGGGGCAAAGATACGCAGTATTTT
cdr3_aa: CASSGGGKDTQYF
clone_size: -
d_call: -
j_call: TRBJ2-3
v_call: TRBV9